This T cell receptor (beta chain) was documented in a study of TIL therapy for anti-PD-1-resistant metastatic lung cancer. Time point of the sample: pre-treatment sample, taken before nivolumab and TIL therapy. This was the immunoSEQ v3 assay. Clones were sequenced by immunoSEQ multiplex PCR, and TCRdb holds only the in-frame ones, with some missing. The sample includes about 60,000 clones, around nine tenths of them seen just once. From germline, CDR1 is SGHTA and CDR2 FQGTGA. This CDR3 has 15 amino acids. V shed 5 bases, J shed 4 bases, and the junction held 5 bases outside the gene matches. V and J are TRBV7-3 and TRBJ2-2; TRBD1 matches at 9 bases. The sample was blood, taken at baseline. The receptor was isolated from a person between 30 and 80 years old with non-small cell lung cancer. The CDR3 nucleotides are TGTGCCAGCAGCCATACAGGGGGCCCCACCGGGGAGCTGTTTTTT. Translating gives CASSHTGGPTGELFF. Together with reference TRBV7-3 and TRBJ2-2, the CDR3 gives the full variable domain: GAGVSQTPSNKVTEKGKYVELRCDPISGHTALYWYRQSLGQGPEFLIYFQGTGAADDSGLPNDRFFAVRPEGSVSTLKIQRTERGDSAVYLCASSHTGGPTGELFFGEGSRLTVL.